This T cell receptor beta chain was recorded in a study of blood T cells in healthy people across ages. V gave up 0 bases and J gave up 7 bases; unmatched junction bases: 9. The germline V gene encodes CDR1 LNHNV and CDR2 YYDKDF (reference sequence). CDR3 size: 16 residues. For this clonotype: Its antigen is as yet unknown.

The donors, all healthy, were Caucasians living in Russia, aged roughly 6 to 100. Total RNA amounts of at least 6 micrograms were extracted per sample. Study results and caveats: TCR beta diversity tracked closely with naive T cell percentage.

The authors ran a second PCR of 7 to 11 cycles using a sample-barcoded 5' primer and a J-beta primer mix. Every sample gave at least 3 million paired-end reads containing CDR3. TCRdb re-analysed the 5' RACE reads in MiXCR, keeping a single row per CDR3 protein. The sample yields some 780,000 distinct CDR3 sequences, just over 55% seen once. The TCR was taken from a man aged 35-49 years in good health. Sequenced sample: blood. The rearrangement joins TRBV15 to TRBJ1-5; TRBD1 matches at 7 bases. The CDR3 sequence is CATSRDQDRPVQPQHF. In DNA form, the CDR3 reads TGTGCCACCAGCAGAGATCAGGACAGGCCAGTGCAGCCCCAGCATTTT.